This TCR beta chain comes out of a study of shared clonotypes between healthy human individuals. Germline V gene sequence: CDR1 SGHDN, CDR2 FVKESK. The CDR3 extends over 13 amino acids. V lost 0 bases, J lost 6 bases, and 8 bases lay in between. Caucasian adults residing in Nashville, Tennessee made up all the donors. Genomic DNA (from each subset) was split evenly across several immunoSEQ plates. Here immunoSEQ multiplex PCR was the method, and the copy in TCRdb shows in-frame clones only, minus some. The top ten hold around 12% of the sample, which has around 530,000 clones, roughly four fifths seen once.

The gene calls are TRBV14 and TRBJ1-2; no clear D. Sequenced input: PBMCs. The receptor comes from a woman aged 40 to 55 in good health. Some clones in this sample may be carry-over from other donors' samples. The CDR3 reads CASSQDWRDGYTF. CDR3 sequence (DNA): TGTGCCAGCAGCCAAGATTGGAGGGATGGCTACACCTTC.